This T cell receptor beta chain is drawn from a study of response to subunit inactivated influenza vaccine. In its sample, this clonotype was seen many times. CDR3 size: 13 residues. V shed 6 bases, J shed 2 bases, and the junction held 3 bases outside the gene matches. Germline-derived CDR1 and CDR2 are SQVTM and ANQGSEA. TCRdb reprocessed the RT-PCR reads with MiXCR, giving one entry per CDR3 protein. The table records more than 450,000 distinct CDR3 sequences, 11% of them present only once. These same records also appear under a second study, on T cells expressing NK-cell markers. As that report states: Making the TCR beta cDNA relied on 5'RACE template switching with UMIs. The TCR beta repertoires were obtained from sorted CD3+CD56+NKG2C+, CD3+CD56+NKG2C- and CD3+CD56-NKG2C+ T cells.

This sequence joins TRBV29-1 and TRBJ2-1; 8 nucleotides agree with TRBD1. The specimen comprised PBMCs from blood, sampled on the day of vaccination. This clonotype was obtained from a man in his fifties who received an inactivated influenza vaccine. The CDR3 bases are TGCAGCGTAGTGACAGGGGCCTACAATGAGCAGTTCTTC. It specifies CSVVTGAYNEQFF.